The rows below give T cell receptor beta chains drawn from one sample of a study of CD8+ T cells in alopecia areata. Sequencing used immunoSEQ multiplex PCR; TCRdb keeps in-frame clones, though not all of them. The sample shows about 64,000 clones, 44% of them seen only once. The specimen sequenced was NKG2D-low CD8+ T cells sorted from blood. These receptors were collected from a human donor with alopecia areata. Both conserved end residues are part of each CDR3. A D gene is named only where the DNA matches it firmly. The listing skips clone size in some rows; elsewhere it reads once, few, many or a size class.

j_call cdr3_length v_call d_call clone_size cdr3_nt cdr3_aa
TRBJ2-7 15 TRBV6-1 - - TGTGCCAGCAGTGAATGGAGGGGAAGCTCCTACGAGCAGTACTTC CASSEWRGSSYEQYF
TRBJ2-2 13 TRBV29-1 - few TGCAGCGGGGAAGAAGAGAGCACCGGGGAGCTGTTTTTT CSGEEESTGELFF
TRBJ2-1 16 TRBV7-9 - - TGTGCCAGCAGCCGAACCCCGGGCTCGATCCTCAATGAGCAGTTCTTC CASSRTPGSILNEQFF
TRBJ2-3 15 TRBV5-1 - - TGCGCCAGCAGCCCTGGACTGTTGGCTACAGATACGCAGTATTTT CASSPGLLATDTQYF
TRBJ2-3 17 TRBV5-6 - - TGTGCCAGCAGCTTGGGGGCTGCGCTAGGGGCTTTAAATACGCAGTATTTT CASSLGAALGALNTQYF
TRBJ2-7 15 TRBV28 - - TGTGCCAGCAGTCCTAGACAGTCTCTTCACTACGAGCAGTACTTC CASSPRQSLHYEQYF
TRBJ1-2 13 TRBV29-1 - - TGCAGCGTTGAAGGGGGCACGGGCTATGGCTACACCTTC CSVEGGTGYGYTF
TRBJ2-7 13 TRBV2 - - TGTGCCAGCAGTGATTTCAGCGGCAACGAGCAGTACTTC CASSDFSGNEQYF
TRBJ1-6 15 TRBV4-3 - few TGCGCCAGCAGCCAAGTACAGAGTAATGGGTCACCCCTCCACTTT CASSQVQSNGSPLHF
TRBJ1-2 9 TRBV2 - - TGTGCCACCTATCCGGGAGTCGCCTTC CATYPGVAF
TRBJ2-7 13 TRBV4-3 - few TGCGCCAGCAGCCCAGGGGGGGGCTACGAGCAGTACTTC CASSPGGGYEQYF
TRBJ1-1 12 TRBV25-1 - - TGTGCCAGCAGTGCAGAGAGCCTTGAAGCTTTCTTT CASSAESLEAFF
TRBJ2-7 18 TRBV29-1 TRBD2 - TGCAGCGTTGAAGATCGGGAGACTAGCGGGAGTTCCCCCTACGAGCAGTACTTC CSVEDRETSGSSPYEQYF
TRBJ2-7 11 TRBV28 - - TGTGCCAGCAGTTTTGACCGCGAGCAGTACTTC CASSFDREQYF
TRBJ2-1 14 TRBV5-1 TRBD2 - TGCGCCAGCAGCCAGGGACTAGCGGATCCTGAGCAGTTCTTC CASSQGLADPEQFF
TRBJ2-7 13 TRBV4-2 - - TGTGCCAGCAGCCAAGAAGACATCTACGAGCAGTACTTC CASSQEDIYEQYF
TRBJ1-4 15 TRBV27 - - TGTGCCAGCAGTCCGACTCTCGGGGTTAATGAAAAACTGTTTTTT CASSPTLGVNEKLFF